The 8 T cell receptor delta chains below come from one sample, sequenced in a study of γδ T cells in repeated Plasmodium falciparum infection. Vgamma9/Vdelta2+ and Vdelta2-negative gammadelta T cells were flow-sorted from PBMC for bulk sequencing. TCRdb ran CATT on the multiplex PCR reads. The repertoire consists of tens of thousands of delta-chain clones, with approximately 1.5% occurring once and the leading ten covering 15%. Sequenced sample: gamma-delta T cells from blood. The receptor set was obtained from a pool of human donors (malaria-infected and uninfected, not separated).

A word on this clone: The protein held in TCRdb is that of a much larger clone and does not match this DNA's translation at residue 10, likely because of a read error; the protein shown is translated from the DNA. V gene TRDV1 combines with J gene TRDJ1, with D possibly TRDD3 on 9 matching bases. Because TCRdb records no J gene, it was assigned here through a match of the DNA to germline. V lost 0 bases and J lost 1, with 48 bases in between. The CDR3 runs 28 residues. Germline-derived CDR1 and CDR2 are TSWWSYY and QGS. The CDR3 DNA is TGTGCTCTTGGGGAACTAGGGGGTCGGATCTTCTTTCGGGCTTCCTACGAGCTGGGGGATTTTCGCACCGATAAACTCATCTTT. This sequence encodes CALGELGGRIFFRASYELGDFRTDKLIF.

In its sample, this clone was seen a few times. This is likely an artifact of a read error, given a far larger clone one base away. Other nucleotide sequences from this sample produce the same CDR3. The J segment was not called; the V segment is TRDV1; the table gives TRDD3 as D, unverified against the DNA. This CDR3 is 20 amino acids long. CDR1 TSWWSYY and CDR2 QGS come from the germline V gene. CDR3: CALGEARHLPRWSVIDKLIF. CDR3 DNA: TGTGCTCTTGGGGAAGCTCGACATCTTCCTCGGTGGTCCGTTATAGATAAGCTCATCTTT.

This clone is classed as medium-sized. The V and J genes are TRDV2 and TRDJ3; 11 bases align to TRDD3. Germline V CDR1 and CDR2: GEAIGNYY, EKD. The CDR3 contains 18 residues. V trimming: 1 base; J trimming: 1 base; junction bases outside the gene matches: 2. The CDR3 loop reads CACDTGGYASWDTRQMFF. Here the CDR3 DNA reads TGTGCCTGTGACACTGGGGGATACGCTTCCTGGGACACCCGACAGATGTTTTTC.

This clone was observed many times. The protein that TCRdb holds for this DNA derives from a much larger clone and differs from the translated DNA at residue 12, which likely indicates a read error; the protein shown here is translated from the DNA. The chain links TRDV2 to TRDJ1, with 7 bases that match TRDD3. Because TCRdb records no J gene, it was assigned here through a match of the DNA to germline. There are 17 residues in the CDR3. Trimming took 0 bases from V and 3 from J; bases not matched to a gene: 12. From germline, CDR1 is GEAIGNYY and CDR2 EKD. CDR3 residues: CACDTGFGGPYADKLIF. The CDR3 coding sequence is TGTGCCTGTGACACCGGTTTTGGGGGACCGTACGCCGATAAACTCATCTTT.

The table lists this clone with a few counts. The translation of this DNA and the TCRdb protein of a much larger clone differ at residue 8, probably owing to a read error; the protein shown here is translated from the DNA. The V gene is TRDV1, the J gene TRDJ1, with D possibly matching TRDD2 (6 bases). No J segment appears in TCRdb, so it was assigned here by matching the sequence to germline. Germline CDR1 TSWWSYY, CDR2 QGS. The V end lost 0 bases, the J end lost 1 base, and 21 bases lay between the germline ends. The CDR3 runs to 19 residues. The CDR3 DNA follows: TGTGCTCTTGGGGAACTCGCCCTCCTACCGCGGCCTCGCACCGATAAACTCATCTTT. Translated, it gives CALGELALLPRPRTDKLIF.

This clone was recorded a few times. The TCRdb protein comes from a much larger clone and disagrees with this DNA's translation at residue 7, likely due to a read error; the protein given here is derived from the DNA. The rearrangement joins TRDV1 to TRDJ1; tentatively, D is TRDD2 (6 bases). The CDR3 is made up of 21 amino acids. V lost 4 bases and J 0 bases, leaving 30 bases between the germline ends. Germline CDR1 and CDR2: TSWWSYY and QGS. This CDR3 is CALGVQEWLLLRTSYTDKLIF. CDR3 bases: TGTGCTCTTGGGGTTCAAGAGTGGCTCCTACTTCGTACTTCGTACACCGATAAACTCATCTTT.

Details on this clone: The mismatch at residue 8 between this DNA's translation and the TCRdb protein of a much larger clone likely reflects a read error; the protein shown is translated from the DNA. V usage is TRDV1 and J usage is TRDJ1, with 7 bases fitting TRDD3. TCRdb records no J gene; here it was assigned by comparing the DNA to germline. The CDR3 is made up of 19 amino acids. V gave up 2 bases and J gave up 0 bases; unmatched junction bases: 15. CDR1 TSWWSYY and CDR2 QGS come from the germline V gene. CDR3 loop: CALGESTRYWGVYTDKLIF. In nucleotides, the CDR3 is TGTGCTCTTGGGGAATCTACACGGTACTGGGGAGTGTACACCGATAAACTCATCTTT.

In its sample, this clone was seen a few times. A far larger clone is just one base off, so this is likely a read error. This specimen includes other DNA sequences encoding the same CDR3. This rearrangement joins TRDV2 to TRDJ1, with 10 bases that match TRDD3. The J gene, left out of TCRdb, was set here by checking the DNA against germline. Germline V lookup: CDR1 GEAIGNYY, CDR2 EKD. V lost 0 bases to trimming and J lost 1 base; unmatched junction nucleotides: 25. There are 23 residues in the CDR3. This chain's CDR3 is CACDTVGSAVKGGYAAATDKLIF. The CDR3 nucleotides are TGTGCCTGTGACACCGTTGGCAGCGCGGTAAAAGGGGGATACGCAGCCGCCACCGATAAACTCATCTTT.